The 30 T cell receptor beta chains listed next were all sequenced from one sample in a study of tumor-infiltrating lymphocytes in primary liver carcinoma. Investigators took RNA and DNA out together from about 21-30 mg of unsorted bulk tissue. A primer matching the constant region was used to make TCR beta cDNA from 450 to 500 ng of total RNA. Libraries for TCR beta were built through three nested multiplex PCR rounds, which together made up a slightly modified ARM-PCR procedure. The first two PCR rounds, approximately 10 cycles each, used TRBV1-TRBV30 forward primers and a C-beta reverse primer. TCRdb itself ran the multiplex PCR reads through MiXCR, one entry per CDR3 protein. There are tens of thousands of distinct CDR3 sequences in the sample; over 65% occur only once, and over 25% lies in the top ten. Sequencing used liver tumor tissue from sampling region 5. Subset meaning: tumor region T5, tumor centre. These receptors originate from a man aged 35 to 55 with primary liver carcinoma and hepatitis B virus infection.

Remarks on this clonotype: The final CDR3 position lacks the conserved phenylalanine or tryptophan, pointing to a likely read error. CDR3 nucleotide sequence: TGCAGCGTTGATGGGAGGGCCGCTGATACCCAGTACTCC. The encoded protein is CSVDGRAADTQYS. The rearrangement joins TRBV29-1 to TRBJ2-5, with 7 bases fitting TRBD2. The J segment lost 8 bases and the V segment lost 3 bases, leaving 9 bases of the junction unmatched. Germline CDR1 reads SQVTM; CDR2 reads ANQGSEA. The CDR3 extends over 13 amino acids.

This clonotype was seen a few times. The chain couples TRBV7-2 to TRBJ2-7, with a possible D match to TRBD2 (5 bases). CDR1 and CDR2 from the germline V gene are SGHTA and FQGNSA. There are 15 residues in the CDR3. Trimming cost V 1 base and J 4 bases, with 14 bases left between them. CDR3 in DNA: TGTGCCAGCAGCTTAGGTCGAAGCGGAACATACGAGCAGTACTTC. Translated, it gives CASSLGRSGTYEQYF.

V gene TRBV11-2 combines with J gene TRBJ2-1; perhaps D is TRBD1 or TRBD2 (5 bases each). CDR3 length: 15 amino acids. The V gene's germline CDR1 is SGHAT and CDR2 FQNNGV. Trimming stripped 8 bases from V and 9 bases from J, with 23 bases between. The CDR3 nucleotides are TGTGCCAGCGTACTAGGGGACCTCCTGGGATTTGAGCAGTTCTTC. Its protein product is CASVLGDLLGFEQFF.

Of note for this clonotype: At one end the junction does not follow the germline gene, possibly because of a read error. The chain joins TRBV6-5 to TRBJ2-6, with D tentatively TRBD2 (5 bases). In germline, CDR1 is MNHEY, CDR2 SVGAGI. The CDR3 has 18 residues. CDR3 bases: TGTGCTAGCAGTCCTTGGAGAGGGATGAAAGCTGGGGCCAACGTCCTGACTTTC. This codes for CASSPWRGMKAGANVLTF.

CDR3 DNA sequence: TGTGCCAGCAGTTACATGGGGTGGGATAATTCACCCCTCCACTTT. Encoded protein: CASSYMGWDNSPLHF. The V and J genes are TRBV6-6 and TRBJ1-6; D is unclear. Germline assignment: CDR1 MNHNY and CDR2 SVGAGI (reference sequence). Trimming left V 2 bases short and J 5 bases short, with 10 bases between. This CDR3 comprises 15 residues.

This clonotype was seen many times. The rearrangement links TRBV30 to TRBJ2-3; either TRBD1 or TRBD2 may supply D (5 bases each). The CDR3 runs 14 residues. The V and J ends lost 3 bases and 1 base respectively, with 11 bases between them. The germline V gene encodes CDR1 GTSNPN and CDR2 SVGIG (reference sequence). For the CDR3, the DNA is TGTGCCTGGAGGTCCAGAGGGGGCACAGATACGCAGTATTTT. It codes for CAWRSRGGTDTQYF. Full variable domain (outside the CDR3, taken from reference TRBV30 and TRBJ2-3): SQTIHQWPATLVQPVGSPLSLECTVEGTSNPNLYWYRQAAGRGLQLLFYSVGIGQISSEVPQNLSASRPQDRQFILSSKKLLLSDSGFYLCAWRSRGGTDTQYFGPGTRLTVL.

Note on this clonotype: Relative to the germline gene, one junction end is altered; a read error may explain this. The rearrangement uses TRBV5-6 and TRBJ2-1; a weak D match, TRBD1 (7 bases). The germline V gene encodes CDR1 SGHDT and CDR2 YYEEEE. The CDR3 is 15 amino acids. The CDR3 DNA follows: TGTACCAGCTTGGAGGGGGCAAGCTCCTACAATGAGCAGTTTTTC. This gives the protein CTSLEGASSYNEQFF. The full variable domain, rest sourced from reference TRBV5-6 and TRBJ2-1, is DAGVTQSPTHLIKTRGQQVTLRCSPKSGHDTVSWYQQALGQGPQFIFQYYEEEERQRGNFPDRFSGHQFPNYSSELNVNALLLGDSALYLCTSLEGASSYNEQFFGPGTRLTVL.

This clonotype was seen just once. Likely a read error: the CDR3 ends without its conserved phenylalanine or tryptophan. In DNA form, the CDR3 reads TGTGTCAGCAGCTTAACTCCAAACACCGGGGAGCTGTTTTAT. Residues: CVSSLTPNTGELFY. The chain uses TRBV7-8 and TRBJ2-2, with D hard to call. This CDR3 is built from 14 residues. Germline assignment: CDR1 SGHVS and CDR2 FQNEAQ.

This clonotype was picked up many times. The CDR3 nucleotides are TGTGCCAGCAGTGAAGAATTGGGGCGAGCCACCGGGAAGGAGACCCAGTACTTC. Amino acids: CASSEELGRATGKETQYF. The V call is TRBV6-1, the J call TRBJ2-5; D possibly matches TRBD1 or TRBD2 (5 bases each). The CDR3 consists of 18 residues. V shed 1 base and J shed 5 bases, with 23 bases lying between them. Germline assignment: CDR1 MNHNS and CDR2 SASEGT.

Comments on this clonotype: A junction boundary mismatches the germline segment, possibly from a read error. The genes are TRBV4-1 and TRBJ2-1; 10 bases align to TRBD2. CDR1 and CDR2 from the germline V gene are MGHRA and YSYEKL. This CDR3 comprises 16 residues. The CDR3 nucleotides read TGCGCCGGCAGCCAAGGCGGGACTAGCGTCTACAATGAGCAGTTCTTC. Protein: CAGSQGGTSVYNEQFF.

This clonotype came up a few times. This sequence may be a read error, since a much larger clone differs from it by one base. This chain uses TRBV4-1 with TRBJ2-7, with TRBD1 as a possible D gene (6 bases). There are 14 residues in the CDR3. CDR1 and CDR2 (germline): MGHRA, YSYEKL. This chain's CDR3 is CATSPLGRGYEQYF. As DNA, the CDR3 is TGCGCCACCAGCCCCCTGGGCAGGGGCTACGAGCAGTACTTC.

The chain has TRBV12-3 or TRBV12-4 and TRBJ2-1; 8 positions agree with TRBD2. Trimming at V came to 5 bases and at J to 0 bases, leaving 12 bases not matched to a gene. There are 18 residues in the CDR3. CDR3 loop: CASSPRRAGECSYNEQFF. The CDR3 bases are TGTGCCAGCAGTCCTAGGAGAGCGGGAGAATGCTCCTACAATGAGCAGTTCTTC.

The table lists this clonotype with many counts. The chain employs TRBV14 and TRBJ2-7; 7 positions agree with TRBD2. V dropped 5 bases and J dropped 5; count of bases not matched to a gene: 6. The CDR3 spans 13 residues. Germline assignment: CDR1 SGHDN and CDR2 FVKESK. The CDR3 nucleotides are TGTGCCAGCAGCTCAGCGGGGCGTCACGAGCAGTACTTC. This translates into CASSSAGRHEQYF.

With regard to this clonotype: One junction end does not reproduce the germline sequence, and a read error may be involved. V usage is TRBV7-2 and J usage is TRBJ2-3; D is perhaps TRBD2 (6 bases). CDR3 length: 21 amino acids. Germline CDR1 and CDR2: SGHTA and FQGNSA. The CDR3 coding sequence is TGTGCTAGCAGCTTATATCCTGACGGGCCCTCCGGCCCAGCGGGCACAGATACGGAGTATTTT. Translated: CASSLYPDGPSGPAGTDTEYF.

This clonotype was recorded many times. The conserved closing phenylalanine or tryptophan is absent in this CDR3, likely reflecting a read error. This chain's CDR3 is CASSLGTGNKQYL. CDR3 bases: TGTGCCAGCAGCTTAGGGACAGGGAACAAGCAGTACCTC. The V gene is TRBV11-1, the J gene TRBJ2-7, with 8 bases aligning to TRBD1. Germline CDR1 is SGHAT and CDR2 is FQDESV (reference sequence). The CDR3 totals 13 residues. V trimming: 1 base; J trimming: 8 bases; junction bases outside the gene matches: 4.

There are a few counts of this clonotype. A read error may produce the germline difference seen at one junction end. As DNA, the CDR3 is TGTGTCAGCGCCACGCAGTATTTT. It codes for CVSATQYF. The chain joins TRBV6-5 to TRBJ2-3, with no clear D. Germline V CDR1 and CDR2: MNHEY, SVGAGI. This CDR3 spans 8 amino acids.

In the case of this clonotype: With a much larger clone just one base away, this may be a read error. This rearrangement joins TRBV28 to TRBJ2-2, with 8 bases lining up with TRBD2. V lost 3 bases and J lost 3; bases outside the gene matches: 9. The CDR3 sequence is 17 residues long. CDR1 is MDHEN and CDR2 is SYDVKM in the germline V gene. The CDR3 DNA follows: TGTGCCAGCAGTTTCGGGAGGGGAGCGGGGTACACCGGGGAGCTGTTTTTT. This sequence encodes CASSFGRGAGYTGELFF.

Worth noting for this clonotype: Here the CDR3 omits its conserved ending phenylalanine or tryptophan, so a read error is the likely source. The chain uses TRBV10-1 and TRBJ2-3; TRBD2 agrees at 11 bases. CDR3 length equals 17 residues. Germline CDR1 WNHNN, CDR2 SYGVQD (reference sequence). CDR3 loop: CVGSDGGLAEEDDTQYL. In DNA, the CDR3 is TGCGTCGGCAGTGATGGGGGACTAGCGGAGGAGGACGATACGCAGTATCTT.

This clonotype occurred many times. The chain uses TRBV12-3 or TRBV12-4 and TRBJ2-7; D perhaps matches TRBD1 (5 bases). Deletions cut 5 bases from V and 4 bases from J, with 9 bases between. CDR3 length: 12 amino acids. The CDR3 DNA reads TGTGCCAGCAGTCTAGGGGAATACGAGCAGTACTTC. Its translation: CASSLGEYEQYF.

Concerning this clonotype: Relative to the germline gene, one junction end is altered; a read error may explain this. The CDR3 protein is CASTGGTGGGNELFF. CDR3 coding DNA: TGTGCCAGCACGGGGGGGACAGGGGGCGGCAATGAGCTGTTCTTC. This sequence joins TRBV11-2 and TRBJ2-1; TRBD1 matches at 12 bases. CDR1 and CDR2 from the germline V gene are SGHAT and FQNNGV. CDR3 length: 15 amino acids.

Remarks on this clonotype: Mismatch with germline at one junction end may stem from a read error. The CDR3 DNA is TGCAGCGTTGGTAAAACAACTGGAAACATCATATATTTT. Amino acids: CSVGKTTGNIIYF. V usage is TRBV29-1 and J usage is TRBJ1-3; the D is unclear. This CDR3 is built from 13 residues. Germline lookup yields CDR1 SQVTM and CDR2 ANQGSEA. The full variable domain, rest sourced from reference TRBV29-1 and TRBJ1-3, is SAVISQKPSRDICQRGTSLTIQCQVDSQVTMMFWYRQQPGQSLTLIATANQGSEATYESGFVIDKFPISRPNLTFSTLTVSNMSPEDSSIYLCSVGKTTGNIIYFGEGSWLTVV.

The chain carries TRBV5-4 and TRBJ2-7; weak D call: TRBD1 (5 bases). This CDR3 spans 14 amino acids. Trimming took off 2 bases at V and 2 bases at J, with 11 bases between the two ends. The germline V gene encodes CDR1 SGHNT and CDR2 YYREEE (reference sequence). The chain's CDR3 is CASSLIEQAYEQYF. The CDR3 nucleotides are TGTGCCAGCAGCTTAATAGAACAGGCCTACGAGCAGTACTTC.

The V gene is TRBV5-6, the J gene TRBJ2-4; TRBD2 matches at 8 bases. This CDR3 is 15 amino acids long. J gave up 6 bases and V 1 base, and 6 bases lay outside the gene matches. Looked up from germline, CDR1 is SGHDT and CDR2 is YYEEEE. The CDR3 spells CASSLLWGLGNIQYF. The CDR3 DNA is TGTGCCAGCAGCTTGTTATGGGGACTAGGAAACATTCAGTACTTC.

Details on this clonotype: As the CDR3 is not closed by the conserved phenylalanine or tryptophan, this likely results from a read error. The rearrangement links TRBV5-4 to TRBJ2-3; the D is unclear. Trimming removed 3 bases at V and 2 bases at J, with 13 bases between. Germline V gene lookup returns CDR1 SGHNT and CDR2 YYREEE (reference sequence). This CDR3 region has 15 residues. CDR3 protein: CASSSRITDTDTQYL. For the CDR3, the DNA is TGTGCCAGCAGCTCGAGGATAACTGACACAGATACGCAGTATCTT.

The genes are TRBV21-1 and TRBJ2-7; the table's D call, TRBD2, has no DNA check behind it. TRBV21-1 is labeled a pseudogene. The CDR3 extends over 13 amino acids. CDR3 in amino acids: CAMDQGLAYEQCF. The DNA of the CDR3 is TGTGCCATGGACCAAGGACTAGCCTACGAACAGTGCTTC.

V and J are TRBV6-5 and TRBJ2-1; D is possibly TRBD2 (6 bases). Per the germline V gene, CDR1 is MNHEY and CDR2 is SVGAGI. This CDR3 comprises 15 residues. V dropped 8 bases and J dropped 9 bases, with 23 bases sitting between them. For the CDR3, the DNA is TGTGCCAGCCGGACGACTAGTGTGAGGGTCGGTGAGCAGTTCTTC. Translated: CASRTTSVRVGEQFF.

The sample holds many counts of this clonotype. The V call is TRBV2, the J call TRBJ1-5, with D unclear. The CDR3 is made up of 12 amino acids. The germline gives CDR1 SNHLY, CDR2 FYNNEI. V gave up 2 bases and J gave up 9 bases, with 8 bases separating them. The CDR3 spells CASSERVGPQHF. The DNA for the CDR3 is TGTGCCAGCAGTGAAAGGGTGGGGCCCCAGCATTTT. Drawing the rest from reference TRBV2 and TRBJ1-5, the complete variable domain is EPEVTQTPSHQVTQMGQEVILRCVPISNHLYFYWYRQILGQKVEFLVSFYNNEISEKSEIFDDQFSVERPDGSNFTLKIRSTKLEDSAMYFCASSERVGPQHFGDGTRLSIL.

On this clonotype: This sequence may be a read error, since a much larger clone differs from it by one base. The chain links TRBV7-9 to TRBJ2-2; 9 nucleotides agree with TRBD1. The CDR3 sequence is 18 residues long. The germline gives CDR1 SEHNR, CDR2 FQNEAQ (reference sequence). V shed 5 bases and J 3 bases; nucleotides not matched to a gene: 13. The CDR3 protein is CASSIIPGQGSDTGELFF. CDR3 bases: TGTGCCAGCAGCATTATCCCGGGACAGGGTTCGGACACCGGGGAGCTGTTTTTT.

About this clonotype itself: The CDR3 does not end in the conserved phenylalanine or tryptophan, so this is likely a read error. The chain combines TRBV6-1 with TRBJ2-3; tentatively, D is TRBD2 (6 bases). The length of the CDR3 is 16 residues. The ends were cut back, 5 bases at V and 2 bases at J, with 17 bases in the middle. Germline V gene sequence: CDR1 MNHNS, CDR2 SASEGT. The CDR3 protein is CASSQLADLATDTQYL. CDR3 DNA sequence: TGTGCCAGCAGTCAATTAGCGGATTTAGCCACAGATACGCAGTATTTA.

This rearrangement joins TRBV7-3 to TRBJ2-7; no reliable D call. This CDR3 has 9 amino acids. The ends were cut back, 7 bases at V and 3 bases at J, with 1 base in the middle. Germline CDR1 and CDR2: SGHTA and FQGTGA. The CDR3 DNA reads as TGTGCCAGCAACTACGAGCAGTACTTC. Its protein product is CASNYEQYF.